A selection of T cell receptor beta chains follows, all from one sample in a study of blood T cells in healthy people across ages. TCRdb re-analysed the 5' RACE reads in MiXCR, keeping a single row per CDR3 protein. The sample lists roughly 1.5 million distinct CDR3 sequences; 35% to 45% were seen once. The sample was blood. The source is a woman younger than 35 in good health. Both conserved end residues are part of each CDR3. Each record gives: CDR3 protein, D gene, V gene. A D gene is named only where the DNA matches it firmly.

CASSYSGWDSVEQYF	TRBD1	TRBV6-6
CASSPAPGDYNEQFF	-	TRBV9
CASSVRLAGASYEQYF	TRBD2	TRBV4-2
CATSSGHSGANVLTF	-	TRBV24-1
CASSLVGGHNEQYF	-	TRBV27
CASRSTSGTYEQYF	TRBD2	TRBV5-1
CASSTGPHYGYTF	-	TRBV6-5
CASSFVETGGMVSNQPQHF	TRBD1	TRBV13
CASNHRGPTSGSTDTQYF	TRBD2	TRBV7-9
CSARVGGQGAQPQHF	TRBD1	TRBV20-1
CATSRAVLGGTEAFF	-	TRBV15
CASGTRTAFAYEQYF	-	TRBV12-5
CSVDTGQGGSYEQYF	TRBD1	TRBV29-1
CSGQLKMNTEAFF	-	TRBV29-1
CSASQGTYEQYF	-	TRBV20-1
CASRTPQGKGQPQHF	TRBD1	TRBV28
CSARAASGSGANVLTF	-	TRBV20-1
CASSIGLADEQYF	TRBD2	TRBV7-2
CASGRGTSYEQYF	-	TRBV27
CASSPGGPLSEQYF	TRBD2	TRBV7-2
CASAQGQGAYGYTF	TRBD1	TRBV7-9
CSAAGTSSYEQYF	-	TRBV20-1
CASSVAGHNKWYEQYF	-	TRBV9
CASSPNQSAQHF	-	TRBV6-6
CASSLVVSNQPQHF	-	TRBV12-3/TRBV12-4
CASSQDSPGAATNEKLFF	-	TRBV4-3
CASSFRGENQPQHF	-	TRBV11-2
CAWSDVSTEAFF	-	TRBV30
CSAGEGGLPQHF	-	TRBV20-1
CASSWTSGNEQFF	TRBD2	TRBV5-1
CRVADSYNEQFF	-	TRBV20-1
CSAATGSTYEQYF	-	TRBV20-1
CASSYEQGPRFF	TRBD1	TRBV6-6
CAWSVLGGTYEQYF	-	TRBV30
CASSFQDMGYGYTF	-	TRBV7-2
CASSFMTSGSVDEQFF	TRBD2	TRBV11-3
CASGRQGAIGTEVFF	TRBD1	TRBV12-5
CASSQDPFSGYPLNNEQFF	-	TRBV4-3
CASSPFDRVFSYEQYF	TRBD1	TRBV3-1
CASSQASTQRYTF	-	TRBV4-1
CASREAGTYNEQFF	TRBD2	TRBV2
CASSLGVGGGNSPLHF	-	TRBV7-8